This T cell receptor beta chain appears in the sequencing data of a study of blood T cell repertoires in COVID-19. On the study more broadly: Sites in the United States, Italy and Spain provided acute and convalescent COVID-19 samples. From T cells, B-cell-depleted T cells, or PBMCs came the material, which was cDNA or gDNA.

CDR3 length: 16 amino acids. Germline CDR1 MNHEY, CDR2 SMNVEV (reference sequence). Trimming cost V 4 bases and J 4 bases, with 19 bases left between them. Authors' data handling: Reference gene primer amplification in the assay estimated nucleated cell counts. Assay used: immunoSEQ multiplex PCR; TCRdb lists only in-frame clones, some missing. V and J calls plus clone size are reproduced from that table; the DNA served to infer D and trimming. In the table there are 50,000 to 70,000 clones, around 90% of which are singletons. The specimen sequenced was peripheral blood. The gene calls are TRBV27 and TRBJ1-1; D is undetermined. This receptor was identified in a human donor with active COVID-19. The donor label of this sample is uncertain. This CDR3 is CASSSPQAGAGTEAFF. CDR3 nucleotides: TGTGCCAGCAGTTCCCCCCAGGCGGGTGCGGGCACTGAAGCTTTCTTT.